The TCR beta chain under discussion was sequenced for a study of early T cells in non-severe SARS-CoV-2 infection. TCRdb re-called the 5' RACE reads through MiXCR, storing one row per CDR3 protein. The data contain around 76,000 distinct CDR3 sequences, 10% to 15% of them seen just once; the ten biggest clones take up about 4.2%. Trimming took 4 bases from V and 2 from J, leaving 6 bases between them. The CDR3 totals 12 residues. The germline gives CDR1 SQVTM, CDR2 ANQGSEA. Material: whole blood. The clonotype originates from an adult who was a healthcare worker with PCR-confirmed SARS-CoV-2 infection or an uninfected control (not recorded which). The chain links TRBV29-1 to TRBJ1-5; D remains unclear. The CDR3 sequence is CSVGDGNQPQHF. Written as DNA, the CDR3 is TGCAGCGTTGGTGACGGCAATCAGCCCCAGCATTTT.